The 16 T cell receptor beta chains below all came from one sample that was sequenced in a study of cytomegalovirus exposure and HLA in healthy donors. Use of 60 Vbeta and 13 Jbeta primers characterized the PCR. Sequencing used immunoSEQ multiplex PCR; TCRdb keeps in-frame clones, though not all of them. Among some 80,000 clones listed, about 78% were seen once. The sample comprised PBMCs. Source of these receptors: a man aged 50-59 years in good health and CMV-seronegative.

This chain links TRBV7-3 with TRBJ2-5; 9 bases agree with TRBD2. This CDR3 has 16 amino acids. From germline, CDR1 is SGHTA and CDR2 FQGTGA. Trimming at V came to 2 bases and at J to 4 bases, leaving 8 bases not matched to a gene. The CDR3 here is CASSLGGGGRRETQYF. For the CDR3, the DNA is TGTGCCAGCAGCTTAGGCGGGGGGGGCCGGAGAGAGACCCAGTACTTC.

Relative to its sample, this clone is medium-sized (0.01 to 0.1%). The chain couples TRBV6-5 to TRBJ2-3, with 7 positions matching TRBD1. Germline V gene data show CDR1 as MNHEY and CDR2 as SVGAGI. The CDR3 has 15 amino acids. Germline trimming cut 6 bases from V and 5 bases from J; bases unmatched to any gene: 11. Here the CDR3 reads CASSHHRGRGDTQYF. In DNA, the CDR3 is TGTGCCAGCAGCCACCACAGGGGTCGGGGAGATACGCAGTATTTT.

The chain carries TRBV6-5 and TRBJ1-2; 7 bases map to TRBD1. The CDR3 totals 15 residues. CDR1 is MNHEY, CDR2 SVGAGI, per germline. The ends lost 3 bases at V and 3 bases at J; junction bases unmatched: 7. CDR3 protein: CASSYLRTGDYGYTF. In nucleotides, the CDR3 is TGTGCCAGCAGTTATCTTCGTACAGGGGACTATGGCTACACCTTC.

This chain connects TRBV19 to TRBJ1-4; no clear D. V lost 3 bases and J lost 7, with 12 bases in between. Germline loops: CDR1 LNHDA, CDR2 SQIVND (reference sequence). The CDR3 totals 14 residues. CDR3 amino acids: CASSIYPQREKLFF. The CDR3 coding sequence is TGTGCCAGTAGTATTTATCCACAACGTGAAAAACTGTTTTTT.

The chain combines TRBV6-5 with TRBJ1-1; D is unresolved. Germline V gene data show CDR1 as MNHEY and CDR2 as SVGAGI. The CDR3 runs 14 residues. Trimming pared 6 bases from V and 1 base from J, leaving 12 bases between. DNA for the CDR3: TGTGCCAGCAGGTACATCCGAGAGAACACTGAAGCTTTCTTT. Its protein product is CASRYIRENTEAFF.

The chain is built from TRBV7-9 and TRBJ2-7; TRBD1 matches 8 bases. CDR3 length: 19 residues. Trimming cost V 2 bases and J 0 bases; bases outside gene matches: 15. From germline, CDR1 is SEHNR and CDR2 FQNEAQ (reference sequence). The CDR3 loop reads CASSLTGGQGVGPSYEQYF. The CDR3 DNA reads as TGTGCCAGCAGCTTAACCGGCGGACAGGGTGTGGGCCCCTCCTACGAGCAGTACTTC.

J is TRBJ2-3 and V is TRBV27; D may be TRBD2 (5 bases). Germline CDR1 reads MNHEY; CDR2 reads SMNVEV (reference sequence). Trimming removed 6 bases from V and 1 base from J, with 8 bases in between. The CDR3 has 13 amino acids. The CDR3 nucleotides are TGTGCCAGCAGGGACTTCGGCACAGATACGCAGTATTTT. Its protein product is CASRDFGTDTQYF.

V and J are TRBV9 and TRBJ2-5; 8 bases match TRBD2. This CDR3 region has 21 residues. Losses at the gene ends were 3 bases for V and 2 bases for J; bases not matched to a gene: 24. CDR1 SGDLS and CDR2 YYNGEE come from the germline V gene. DNA of the CDR3: TGTGCCAGCAGCGCTTTTTCGGAGGGACGGGGGGGCGTCAGACTACAAGAGACCCAGTACTTC. It is translated as CASSAFSEGRGGVRLQETQYF.

The rearrangement uses TRBV7-6 and TRBJ2-5, with 8 bases identical to TRBD2. V lost 10 bases to trimming and J lost 4 bases; unmatched junction nucleotides: 17. The germline V gene encodes CDR1 SGHVS and CDR2 FNYEAQ. This CDR3 comprises 16 residues. The CDR3 loop is CATRGGRGAIGETQYF. In DNA, the CDR3 is TGTGCCACACGGGGGGGGCGGGGGGCGATCGGAGAGACCCAGTACTTC. Full variable domain (remainder filled in from reference TRBV7-6 and TRBJ2-5): GAGVSQSPRYKVTKRGQDVALRCDPISGHVSLYWYRQALGQGPEFLTYFNYEAQQDKSGLPNDRFSAERPEGSISTLTIQRTEQRDSAMYRCATRGGRGAIGETQYFGPGTRLLVL.

V is TRBV6-5 and J is TRBJ2-7; 9 bases are a match to TRBD1. With V trimmed by 6 bases and J by 7 bases, 13 bases remained unmatched. The CDR3 extends over 15 amino acids. Germline CDR1 MNHEY, CDR2 SVGAGI. CDR3 sequence (DNA): TGTGCCAGCAGCCTGGGGGGGACAGGGATTGTGGAGCAGTACTTC. Translation: CASSLGGTGIVEQYF.

This chain connects TRBV28 to TRBJ2-7; 7 bases are a match to TRBD1. The CDR3 is 13 residues long. The germline V gene encodes CDR1 MDHEN and CDR2 SYDVKM. J gave up 2 bases and V 10 bases, and 8 bases lay outside the gene matches. CDR3 loop: CATFGQVTYEQYF. The CDR3 nucleotides read TGTGCCACTTTCGGACAGGTAACCTACGAGCAGTACTTC.

This chain connects TRBV11-3 to TRBJ1-1; D not certain. Trimming pared 3 bases from V and 3 bases from J, leaving 14 bases between. The CDR3 spans 15 residues. Germline CDR1 reads SGHNT; CDR2 reads YENEEA. The CDR3 sequence: CASSFDGEVDTEAFF. The CDR3 DNA reads TGTGCCAGCAGCTTCGACGGGGAAGTTGACACTGAAGCTTTCTTT. Drawing the rest from reference TRBV11-3 and TRBJ1-1, the complete variable domain is EAGVVQSPRYKIIEKKQPVAFWCNPISGHNTLYWYLQNLGQGPELLIRYENEEAVDDSQLPKDRFSAERLKGVDSTLKIQPAELGDSAVYLCASSFDGEVDTEAFFGQGTRLTVV.

The chain carries TRBV19 and TRBJ1-1; D unresolved. The CDR3 runs 12 residues. The V end lost 7 bases, the J end lost 2 bases, and 8 bases lay between the germline ends. From germline, CDR1 is LNHDA and CDR2 SQIVND (reference sequence). CDR3 sequence reads: CASNLRNTEAFF. CDR3 DNA: TGTGCCAGTAATTTGAGAAACACTGAAGCTTTCTTT.

This clone has more than one count but fewer than ten. The sample holds other DNA sequences that translate to the same CDR3. The V and J genes are TRBV7-6 and TRBJ2-3; no firm D call. The germline V gene encodes CDR1 SGHVS and CDR2 FNYEAQ. Trimming shortened V by 3 bases and J by 0 bases, and 10 bases separated the two germline ends. The CDR3 contains 15 residues. The CDR3 coding sequence is TGTGCCAGCAGCTTGGCTGGAGCTAGCACAGATACGCAGTATTTT. It codes for CASSLAGASTDTQYF.

This chain joins TRBV27 and TRBJ1-2, with a possible D match to TRBD1 (6 bases). CDR1 MNHEY and CDR2 SMNVEV come from the germline V gene (reference sequence). The CDR3 has 16 residues. Trimming took 6 bases from V and 0 from J, leaving 17 bases between them. This CDR3 reads CASSHRAEIANYGYTF. Written as DNA, the CDR3 is TGTGCCAGCAGCCACAGGGCGGAAATCGCTAACTATGGCTACACCTTC.

This chain uses TRBV9 with TRBJ2-5; 12 bases agree with TRBD2. Germline CDR1 reads SGDLS; CDR2 reads YYNGEE. The CDR3 covers 17 residues. The junction had 10 bases not matched to a gene; V was cut back by 2 bases and J by 5 bases. The CDR3 DNA reads as TGTGCCAGCAGCGTTTCTAGCGGGGGGGCCAAGTGGGAGACCCAGTACTTC. It specifies CASSVSSGGAKWETQYF. Complete variable domain (other parts from reference TRBV9 and TRBJ2-5): DSGVTQTPKHLITATGQRVTLRCSPRSGDLSVYWYQQSLDQGLQFLIQYYNGEERAKGNILERFSAQQFPDLHSELNLSSLELGDSALYFCASSVSSGGAKWETQYFGPGTRLLVL.